These 6 T cell receptor beta chains were sequenced from one sample in a study of T cells in Graves' hyperthyroidism and ophthalmopathy. TCR beta CDR3 sequences were amplified from RNA transcripts. TCR CDR3 regions were first amplified by RT-PCR with HTBI primers. TCRdb re-called the multiplex PCR reads with MiXCR, one entry per CDR3 protein. This sample has around 600,000 distinct CDR3 sequences, with 16% found just once. Material: blood. These receptors originate from a woman in her forties with Graves' ophthalmopathy.

This clonotype was seen at least ten times. The chain combines TRBV6-1 with TRBJ2-7, with D possibly TRBD2 on 7 matching bases. From germline, CDR1 is MNHNS and CDR2 SASEGT. Deletions cut 7 bases from V and 2 bases from J, with 21 bases between. The CDR3 has 16 amino acids. CDR3 loop: CASTSRGASRAYEQYF. In DNA form, the CDR3 reads TGTGCCAGCACCTCACGGGGGGCCTCCCGGGCCTACGAGCAGTACTTC.

V and J are TRBV11-1 and TRBJ2-5; D unclear. In germline, CDR1 is SGHAT, CDR2 FQDESV (reference sequence). This CDR3 is 14 amino acids long. The V end lost 0 bases, the J end lost 4 bases, and 9 bases lay between the germline ends. CDR3 residues: CASSLAGIGETQYF. Here the CDR3 DNA reads TGTGCCAGCAGCTTAGCAGGGATCGGAGAGACCCAGTACTTC.

This clonotype showed up just a few times. The chain is built from TRBV9 and TRBJ2-3, with D tentatively TRBD1 or TRBD2 (5 bases each). Trimming took off 0 bases at V and 1 base at J, with 9 bases between the two ends. Germline loops: CDR1 SGDLS, CDR2 YYNGEE. CDR3 size: 15 residues. CDR3 coding DNA: TGTGCCAGCAGCGTAGCTCAGGGACGCACAGATACGCAGTATTTT. It is translated as CASSVAQGRTDTQYF.

The sample holds a few counts of this clonotype. One end of the junction fails to match germline, which may point to a read error. The DNA of the CDR3 is TGTGCCAGCAGTGACTCGGCAGCCAGCACAGATACGCAGTATTTT. Translated: CASSDSAASTDTQYF. This chain connects TRBV6-2 or TRBV6-3 to TRBJ2-3; D is uncertain. The CDR3 contains 15 residues. The germline V gene encodes CDR1 MNHEY and CDR2 SVGEGT.

The chain carries TRBV29-1 and TRBJ2-3; the D gene is possibly TRBD2 (5 bases). V lost 1 base and J lost 4, with 9 bases in between. The CDR3 runs to 13 residues. Per the germline V gene, CDR1 is SQVTM and CDR2 is ANQGSEA. The CDR3 region is CSVEVGESDTQYF. The DNA for the CDR3 is TGCAGCGTTGAAGTTGGGGAGTCAGATACGCAGTATTTT.

A few counts support this clonotype. The rearrangement joins TRBV2 to TRBJ2-7; 10 nucleotides match TRBD2. The CDR3 covers 21 residues. The V segment lost 4 bases and the J segment 0 bases; nucleotides outside the gene matches: 21. Looked up from germline, CDR1 is SNHLY and CDR2 is FYNNEI. The CDR3 nucleotides are TGTGCCAGCAGTGCAGGTGAACCCGGGACTAGCGCCCTTAGGAGCTCCTACGAGCAGTACTTC. Its translation: CASSAGEPGTSALRSSYEQYF.